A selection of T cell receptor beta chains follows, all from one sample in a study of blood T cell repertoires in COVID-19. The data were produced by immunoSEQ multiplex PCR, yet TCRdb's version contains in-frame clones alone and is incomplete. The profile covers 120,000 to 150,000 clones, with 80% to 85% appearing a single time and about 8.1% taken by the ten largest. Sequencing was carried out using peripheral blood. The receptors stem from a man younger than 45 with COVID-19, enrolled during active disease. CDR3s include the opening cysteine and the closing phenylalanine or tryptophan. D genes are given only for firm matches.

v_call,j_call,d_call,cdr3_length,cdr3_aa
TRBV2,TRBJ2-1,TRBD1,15,CASSPDRGAYNEQFF
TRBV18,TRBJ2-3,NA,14,CASSPLTSTDTQYF
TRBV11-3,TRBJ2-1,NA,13,CASSLVSFDEQFF
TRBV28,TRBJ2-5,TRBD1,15,CASSLAGTGAETQYF
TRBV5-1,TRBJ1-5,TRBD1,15,CASSLVQGPNQPQHF
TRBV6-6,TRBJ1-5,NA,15,CASSLGRAPDQPQHF
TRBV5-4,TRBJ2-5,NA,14,CASREASYQETQYF
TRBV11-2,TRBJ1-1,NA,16,CASSLRNSGGNTEAFF
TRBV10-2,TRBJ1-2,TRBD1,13,CASTGQGSGSYTF
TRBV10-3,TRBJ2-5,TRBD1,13,CAISKGQEKTQYF
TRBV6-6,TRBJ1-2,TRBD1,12,CASNDRGYGYTF
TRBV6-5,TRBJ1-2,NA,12,CASRRDNYGYTF
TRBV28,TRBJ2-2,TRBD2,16,CATALAGGPASGELFF
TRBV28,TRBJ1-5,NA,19,CASTPRRGAGLVSNQPQHF
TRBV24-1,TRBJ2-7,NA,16,CATSDRLRVSSYEQYF
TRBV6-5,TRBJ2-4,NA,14,CASSWRLAKNIQYF
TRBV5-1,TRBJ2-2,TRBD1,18,CASSLAGRTGAGTGELFF
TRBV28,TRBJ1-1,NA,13,CASIGGAVTEAFF
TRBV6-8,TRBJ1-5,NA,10,CRGGNQPQHF
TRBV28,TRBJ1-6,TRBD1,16,CASVSPGTGVNSPLHF
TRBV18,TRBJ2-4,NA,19,CASSPPSRQLALAKNIQYF
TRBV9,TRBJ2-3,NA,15,CASSVGGASTDTQYF
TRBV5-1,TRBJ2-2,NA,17,CASSARVLGGSTGELFF
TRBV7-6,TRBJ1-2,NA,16,CASSSQQGAANYGYTF
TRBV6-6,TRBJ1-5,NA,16,CASSYSAGISNQPQHF
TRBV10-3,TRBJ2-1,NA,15,CAISPLGGPLSEQFF
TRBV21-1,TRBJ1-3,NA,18,CASSTLTMDSYSGNTIYF
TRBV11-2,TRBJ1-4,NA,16,CASSPRSGGRGEKLFF
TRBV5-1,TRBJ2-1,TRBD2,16,CASSQGLAGSFNEQFF
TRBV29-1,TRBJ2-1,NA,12,CSVVGQYNEQFF
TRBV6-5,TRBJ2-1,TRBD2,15,CASLSAGGGKNEQFF
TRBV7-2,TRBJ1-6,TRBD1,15,CASSLGGQVGSPLHF
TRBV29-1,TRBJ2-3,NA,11,CSVEVRDTQYF
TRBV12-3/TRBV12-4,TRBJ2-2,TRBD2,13,CASTAGVTGELFF
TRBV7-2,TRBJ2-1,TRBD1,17,CASSSPRTGDSGDEQFF
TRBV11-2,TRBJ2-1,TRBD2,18,CASSRTARLAGVYNEQFF
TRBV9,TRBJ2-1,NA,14,CASSAGMGDNEQFF
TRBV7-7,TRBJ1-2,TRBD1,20,CASSLGDRDRETATFYGYTF
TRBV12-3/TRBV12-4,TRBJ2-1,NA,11,CASSLYNEQFF
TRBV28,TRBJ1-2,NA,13,CASSSTVNYGYTF
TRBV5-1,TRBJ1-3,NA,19,CASSFGSPLKGYSGNTIYF